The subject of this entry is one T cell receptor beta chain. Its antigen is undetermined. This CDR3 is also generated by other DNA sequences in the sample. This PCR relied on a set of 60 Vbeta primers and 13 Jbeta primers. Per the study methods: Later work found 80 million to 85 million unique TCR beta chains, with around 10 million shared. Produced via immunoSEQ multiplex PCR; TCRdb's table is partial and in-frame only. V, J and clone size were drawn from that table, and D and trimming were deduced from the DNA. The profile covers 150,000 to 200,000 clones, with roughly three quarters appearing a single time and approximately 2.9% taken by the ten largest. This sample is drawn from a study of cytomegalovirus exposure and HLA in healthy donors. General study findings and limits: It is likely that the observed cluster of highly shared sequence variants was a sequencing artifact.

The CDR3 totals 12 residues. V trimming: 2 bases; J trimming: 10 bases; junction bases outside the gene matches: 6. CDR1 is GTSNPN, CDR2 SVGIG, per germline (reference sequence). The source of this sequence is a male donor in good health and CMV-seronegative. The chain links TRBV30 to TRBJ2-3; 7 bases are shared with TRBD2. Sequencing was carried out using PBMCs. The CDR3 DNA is TGTGCCTGGAGTTTAGGGGCGGGGGCGCAGTATTTT. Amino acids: CAWSLGAGAQYF.